One T cell receptor beta chain is described in this entry. Its cognate antigen is unknown. The source of the sample is a study of early T cells in non-severe SARS-CoV-2 infection. General observations from the study: VDJdb matching favored anti-spike CD8 responses, missing private and CD4 specificities.

CDR3 length equals 17 residues. Germline lookup yields CDR1 LNHDA and CDR2 SQIVND (reference sequence). V dropped 3 bases and J dropped 4; count of bases not matched to a gene: 8. The TCR library protocol was used to attach unique molecular identifiers. These identifiers were attached to individual cDNA molecules. Each CDR3 protein is one row after TCRdb ran MiXCR on the 5' RACE reads. The table includes 63,000 or so distinct CDR3 sequences, 12% detected once. This clonotype originated in an adult who was a healthcare worker with PCR-confirmed SARS-CoV-2 infection or an uninfected control (not recorded which). The chain recombines TRBV19 with TRBJ2-2, with TRBD2 matching 10 bases. The sequencing input was whole blood. The CDR3 nucleotides are TGTGCCAGTAGTATCCCAGCGGGAGGGCCTCGCACCGGGGAGCTGTTTTTT. It yields the protein CASSIPAGGPRTGELFF.